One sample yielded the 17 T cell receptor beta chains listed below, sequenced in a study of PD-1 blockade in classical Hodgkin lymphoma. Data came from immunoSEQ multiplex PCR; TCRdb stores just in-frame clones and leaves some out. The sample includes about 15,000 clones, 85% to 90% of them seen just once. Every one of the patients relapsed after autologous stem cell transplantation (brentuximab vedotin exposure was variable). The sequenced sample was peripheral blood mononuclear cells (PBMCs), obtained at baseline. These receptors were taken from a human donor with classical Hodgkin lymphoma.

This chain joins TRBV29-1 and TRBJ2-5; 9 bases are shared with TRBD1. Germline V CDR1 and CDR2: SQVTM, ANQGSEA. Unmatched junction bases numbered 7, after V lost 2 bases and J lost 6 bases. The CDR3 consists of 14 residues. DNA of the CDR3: TGCAGCGTTGAAAAGGACAGGGGTGGGAAGACCCAGTACTTC. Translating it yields CSVEKDRGGKTQYF.

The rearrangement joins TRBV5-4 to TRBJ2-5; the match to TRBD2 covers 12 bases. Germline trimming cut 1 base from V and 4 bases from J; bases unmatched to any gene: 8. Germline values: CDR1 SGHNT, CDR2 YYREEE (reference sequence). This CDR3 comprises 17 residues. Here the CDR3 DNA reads TGTGCCAGCAGCTTGTCTAGCGGGAGGGCGGTAAGAGAGACCCAGTACTTC. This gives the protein CASSLSSGRAVRETQYF.

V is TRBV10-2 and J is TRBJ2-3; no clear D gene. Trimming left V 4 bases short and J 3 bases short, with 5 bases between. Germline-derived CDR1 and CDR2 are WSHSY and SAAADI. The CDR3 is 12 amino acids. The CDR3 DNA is TGCGCCAGCAGTGGAGCTACAGATACGCAGTATTTT. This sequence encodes CASSGATDTQYF.

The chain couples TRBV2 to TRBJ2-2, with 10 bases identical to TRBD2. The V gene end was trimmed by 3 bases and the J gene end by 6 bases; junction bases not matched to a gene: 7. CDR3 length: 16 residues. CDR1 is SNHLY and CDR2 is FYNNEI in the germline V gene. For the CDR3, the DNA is TGTGCCAGCAGTGATCAGGCTAGCGGGAGTCCCGGGGAGCTGTTTTTT. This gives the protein CASSDQASGSPGELFF.

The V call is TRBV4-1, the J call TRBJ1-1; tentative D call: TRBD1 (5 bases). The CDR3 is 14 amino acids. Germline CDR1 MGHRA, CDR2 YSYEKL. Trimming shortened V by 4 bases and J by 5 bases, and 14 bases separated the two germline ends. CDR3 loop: CASSRGGEGTEAFF. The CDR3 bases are TGCGCCAGCAGCCGAGGAGGGGAGGGAACTGAAGCTTTCTTT.

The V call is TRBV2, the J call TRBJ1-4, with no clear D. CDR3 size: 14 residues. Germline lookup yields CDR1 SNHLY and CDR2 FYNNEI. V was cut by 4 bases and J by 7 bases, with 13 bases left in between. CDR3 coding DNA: TGTGCCAGCAGTGCAGAAAGAGAGTCTGAAAAACTGTTTTTT. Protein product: CASSAERESEKLFF.

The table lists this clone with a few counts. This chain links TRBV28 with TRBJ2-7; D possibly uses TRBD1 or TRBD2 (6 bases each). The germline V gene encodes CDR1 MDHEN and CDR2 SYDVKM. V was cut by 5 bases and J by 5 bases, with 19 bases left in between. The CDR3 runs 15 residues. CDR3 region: CASSRGQGLTHEQYF. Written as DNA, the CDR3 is TGTGCCAGCAGTCGGGGGCAGGGACTTACGCACGAGCAGTACTTC. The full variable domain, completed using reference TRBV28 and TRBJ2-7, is DVKVTQSSRYLVKRTGEKVFLECVQDMDHENMFWYRQDPGLGLRLIYFSYDVKMKEKGDIPEGYSVSREKKERFSLILESASTNQTSMYLCASSRGQGLTHEQYFGPGTRLTVT.

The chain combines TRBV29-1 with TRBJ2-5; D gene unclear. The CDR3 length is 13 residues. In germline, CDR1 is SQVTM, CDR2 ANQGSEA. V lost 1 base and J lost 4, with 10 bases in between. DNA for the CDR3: TGCAGCGTTGAAGGACGGCAATTAGAGACCCAGTACTTC. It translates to CSVEGRQLETQYF.

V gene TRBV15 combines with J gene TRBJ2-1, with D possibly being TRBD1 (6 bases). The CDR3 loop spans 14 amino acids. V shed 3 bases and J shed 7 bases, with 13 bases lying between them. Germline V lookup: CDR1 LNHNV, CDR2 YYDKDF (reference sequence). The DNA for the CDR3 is TGTGCCACCAGCAGGACAGTGGGGGCAAATGAGCAGTTCTTC. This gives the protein CATSRTVGANEQFF.

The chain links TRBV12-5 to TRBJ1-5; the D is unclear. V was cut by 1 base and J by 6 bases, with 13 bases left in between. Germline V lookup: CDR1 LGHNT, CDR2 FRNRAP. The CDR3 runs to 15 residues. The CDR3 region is CASGLGQVVGQPQHF. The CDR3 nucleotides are TGTGCTAGTGGTTTGGGGCAGGTAGTAGGTCAGCCCCAGCATTTT.

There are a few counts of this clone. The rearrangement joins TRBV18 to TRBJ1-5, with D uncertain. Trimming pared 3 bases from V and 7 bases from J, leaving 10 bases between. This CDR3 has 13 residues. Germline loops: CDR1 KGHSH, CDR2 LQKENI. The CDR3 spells CASSPDLGQPQHF. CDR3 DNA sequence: TGTGCCAGCTCACCGGACTTAGGACAGCCCCAGCATTTT.

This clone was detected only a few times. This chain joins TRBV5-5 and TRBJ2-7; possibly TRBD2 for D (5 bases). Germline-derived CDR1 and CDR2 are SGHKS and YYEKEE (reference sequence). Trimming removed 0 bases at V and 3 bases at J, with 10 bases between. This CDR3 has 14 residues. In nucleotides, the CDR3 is TGTGCCAGCAGCTTGGAGGTGGGGAGCTACGAGCAGTACTTC. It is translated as CASSLEVGSYEQYF.

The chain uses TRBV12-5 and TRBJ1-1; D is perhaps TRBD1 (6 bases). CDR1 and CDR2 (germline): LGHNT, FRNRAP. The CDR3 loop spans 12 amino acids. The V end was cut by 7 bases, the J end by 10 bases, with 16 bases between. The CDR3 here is CASAEYGTRAFF. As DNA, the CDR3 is TGTGCTAGTGCCGAGTATGGGACACGAGCTTTCTTT. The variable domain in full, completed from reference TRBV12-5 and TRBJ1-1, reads DARVTQTPRHKVTEMGQEVTMRCQPILGHNTVFWYRQTMMQGLELLAYFRNRAPLDDSGMPKDRFSAEMPDATLATLKIQPSEPRDSAVYFCASAEYGTRAFFGQGTRLTVV.

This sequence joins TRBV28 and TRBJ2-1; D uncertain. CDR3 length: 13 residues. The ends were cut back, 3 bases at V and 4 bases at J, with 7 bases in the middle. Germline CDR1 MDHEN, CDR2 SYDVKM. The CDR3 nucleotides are TGTGCCAGCAGTTTCCCCCCTTACAATGAGCAGTTCTTC. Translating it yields CASSFPPYNEQFF.

CDR3 nucleotide sequence: TGTGCCTGGAGTTTGTTTTGGACAGGGCCGAACACCGGGGAGCTGTTTTTT. This sequence encodes CAWSLFWTGPNTGELFF. The chain joins TRBV30 to TRBJ2-2; TRBD1 matches 8 bases. CDR3 length equals 17 residues. With 2 bases clipped from V and 0 bases from J, the junction kept 8 bases outside the gene matches. From germline, CDR1 is GTSNPN and CDR2 SVGIG (reference sequence).

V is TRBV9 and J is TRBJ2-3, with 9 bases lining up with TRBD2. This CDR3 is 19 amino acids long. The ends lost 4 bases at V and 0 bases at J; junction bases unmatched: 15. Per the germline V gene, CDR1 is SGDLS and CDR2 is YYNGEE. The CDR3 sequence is CASSPLFGSGGPSTDTQYF. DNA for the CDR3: TGTGCCAGCAGCCCCCTTTTTGGTAGCGGGGGCCCTAGCACAGATACGCAGTATTTT.

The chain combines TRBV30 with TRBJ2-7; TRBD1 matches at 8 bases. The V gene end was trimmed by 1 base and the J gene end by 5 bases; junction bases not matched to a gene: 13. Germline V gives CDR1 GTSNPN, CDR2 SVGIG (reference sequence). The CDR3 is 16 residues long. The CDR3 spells CAWSAGKTGALHEQYF. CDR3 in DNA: TGTGCCTGGAGTGCCGGGAAGACAGGGGCACTGCACGAGCAGTACTTC.